This TCR beta chain was retrieved from a study of a mutant IDH1 vaccine in newly diagnosed glioma. Background on the study: Among treated patients, 62.5% were male and approximately 40% female, and mean age was about 40 years. Standard pretreatment was either radiotherapy, temozolomide, or, for most, radiochemotherapy with temozolomide. Study results and limitations: Across multiple MHC alleles, 80% to 95% of patients had vaccine-induced responses.

Time point denoted: baseline, week 1 (first vaccination visit). Regarding treatment: pre-vaccination baseline after standard-of-care therapy. Only a few counts were recorded for this clone. Antigen unknown. TCRdb's table, derived via immunoSEQ multiplex PCR, lists solely in-frame clones and lacks some. The sample contains tens of thousands of clones, approximately 80% of which appear only once. CDR1 is SNHLY and CDR2 is FYNNEI in the germline V gene. V was pared by 2 bases and J by 7 bases, with 12 bases between. This CDR3 spans 14 amino acids. The chain has TRBV2 and TRBJ1-5; D perhaps matches TRBD1 (5 bases). This TCR was sampled from a man aged 18 to 29 with glioma. The source material was PBMCs, sampled from a glioma patient treated with radiotherapy, temozolomide or both. CDR3: CASSEQGRSQPQHF. CDR3 DNA: TGTGCCAGCAGTGAACAGGGAAGGTCACAGCCCCAGCATTTT.